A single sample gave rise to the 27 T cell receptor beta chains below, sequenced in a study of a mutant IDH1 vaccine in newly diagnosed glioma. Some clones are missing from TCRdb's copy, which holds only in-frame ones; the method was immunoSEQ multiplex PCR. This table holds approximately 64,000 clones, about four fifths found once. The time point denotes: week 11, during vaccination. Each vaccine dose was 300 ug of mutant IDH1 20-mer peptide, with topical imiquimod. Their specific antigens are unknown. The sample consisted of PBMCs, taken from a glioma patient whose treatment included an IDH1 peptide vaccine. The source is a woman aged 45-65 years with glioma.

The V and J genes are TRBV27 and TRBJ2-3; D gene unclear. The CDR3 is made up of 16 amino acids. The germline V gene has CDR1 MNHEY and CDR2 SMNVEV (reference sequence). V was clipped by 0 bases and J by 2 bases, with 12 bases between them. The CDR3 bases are TGTGCCAGCAGTTTATCTCTGATCCCCTCCACAGATACGCAGTATTTT. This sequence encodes CASSLSLIPSTDTQYF.

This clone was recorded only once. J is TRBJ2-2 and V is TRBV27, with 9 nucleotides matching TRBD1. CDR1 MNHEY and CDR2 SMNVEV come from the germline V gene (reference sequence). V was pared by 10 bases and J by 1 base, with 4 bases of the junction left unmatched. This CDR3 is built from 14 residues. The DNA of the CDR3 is TGTGCCACCCGGGACAGGGTGAACACCGGGGAGCTGTTTTTT. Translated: CATRDRVNTGELFF.

CDR3 DNA sequence: TGTGCCAGTAGTCCGGAGCGGGGGGGTCGTAGCACAGATACGCAGTATTTT. Its protein is CASSPERGGRSTDTQYF. This rearrangement joins TRBV19 to TRBJ2-3, with 10 positions matching TRBD2. The J segment lost 0 bases and the V segment lost 5 bases, leaving 8 bases of the junction unmatched. The germline CDR1 and CDR2 sequences are LNHDA and SQIVND (reference sequence). The CDR3 runs 17 residues.

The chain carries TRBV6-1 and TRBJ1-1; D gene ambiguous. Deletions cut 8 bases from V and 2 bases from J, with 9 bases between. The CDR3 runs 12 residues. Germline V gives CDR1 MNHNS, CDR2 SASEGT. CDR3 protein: CASHQTNTEAFF. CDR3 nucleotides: TGTGCCAGCCATCAGACTAACACTGAAGCTTTCTTT.

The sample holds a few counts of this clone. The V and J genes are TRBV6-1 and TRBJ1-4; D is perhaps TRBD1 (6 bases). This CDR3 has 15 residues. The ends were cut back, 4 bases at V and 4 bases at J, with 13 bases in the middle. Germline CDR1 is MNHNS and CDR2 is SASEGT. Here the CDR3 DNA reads TGTGCCAGCAGTGTCGTGACAGGCCGTAATGAAAAACTGTTTTTT. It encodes CASSVVTGRNEKLFF.

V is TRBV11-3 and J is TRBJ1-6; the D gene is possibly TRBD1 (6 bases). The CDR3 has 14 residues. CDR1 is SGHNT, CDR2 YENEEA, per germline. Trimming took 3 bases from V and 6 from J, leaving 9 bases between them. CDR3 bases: TGTGCCAGCAGCTTCGGACAGAGTAATTCACCCCTCCACTTT. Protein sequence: CASSFGQSNSPLHF. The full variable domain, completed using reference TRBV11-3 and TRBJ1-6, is EAGVVQSPRYKIIEKKQPVAFWCNPISGHNTLYWYLQNLGQGPELLIRYENEEAVDDSQLPKDRFSAERLKGVDSTLKIQPAELGDSAVYLCASSFGQSNSPLHFGNGTRLTVT.

The DNA of the CDR3 is TGTGCCAGCAGTGAATCTACAGGAAACAATCAGCCCCAGCATTTT. It yields the protein CASSESTGNNQPQHF. V usage is TRBV6-1 and J usage is TRBJ1-5; a possible D gene is TRBD1 (5 bases). Trimming cost V 2 bases and J 3 bases, with 11 bases left between them. Per the germline V gene, CDR1 is MNHNS and CDR2 is SASEGT. This CDR3 region has 15 residues.

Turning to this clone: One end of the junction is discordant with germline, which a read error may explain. The CDR3, as DNA: TGTGCCGGCAGCCCCACCGGACAGGGCCGAACCGGGGAGCTGTTTTTT. It translates to CAGSPTGQGRTGELFF. The rearrangement uses TRBV9 and TRBJ2-2, with TRBD1 matching over 8 bases. CDR1 is SGDLS and CDR2 is YYNGEE in the germline V gene. The CDR3 loop spans 16 amino acids.

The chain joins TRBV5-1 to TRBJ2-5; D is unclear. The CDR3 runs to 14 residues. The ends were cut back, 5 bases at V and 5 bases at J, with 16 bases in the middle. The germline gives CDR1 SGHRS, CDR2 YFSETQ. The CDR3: CASRPDGYRETQYF. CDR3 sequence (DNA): TGCGCCAGCAGGCCGGACGGTTATAGGGAGACCCAGTACTTC.

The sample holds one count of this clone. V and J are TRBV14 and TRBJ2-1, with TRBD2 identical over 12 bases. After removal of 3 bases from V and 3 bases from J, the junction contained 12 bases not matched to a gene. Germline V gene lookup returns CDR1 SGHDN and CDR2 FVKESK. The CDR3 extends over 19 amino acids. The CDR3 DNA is TGTGCCAGCAGCCACAAGACAGGACTAGCGGGGAAACACTACAATGAGCAGTTCTTC. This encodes CASSHKTGLAGKHYNEQFF.

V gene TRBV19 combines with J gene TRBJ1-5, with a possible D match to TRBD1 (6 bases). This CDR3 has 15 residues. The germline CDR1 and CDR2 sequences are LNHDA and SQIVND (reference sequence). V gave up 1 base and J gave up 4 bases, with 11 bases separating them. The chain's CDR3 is CASSIGQGINQPQHF. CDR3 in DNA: TGTGCCAGTAGTATAGGGCAGGGGATAAATCAGCCCCAGCATTTT.

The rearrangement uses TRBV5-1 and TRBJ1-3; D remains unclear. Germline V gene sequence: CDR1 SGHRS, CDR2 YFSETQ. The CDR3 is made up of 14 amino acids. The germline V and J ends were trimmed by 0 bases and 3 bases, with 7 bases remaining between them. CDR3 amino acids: CASSLEGNGNTIYF. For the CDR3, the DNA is TGCGCCAGCAGCTTGGAGGGAAATGGAAACACCATATATTTT.

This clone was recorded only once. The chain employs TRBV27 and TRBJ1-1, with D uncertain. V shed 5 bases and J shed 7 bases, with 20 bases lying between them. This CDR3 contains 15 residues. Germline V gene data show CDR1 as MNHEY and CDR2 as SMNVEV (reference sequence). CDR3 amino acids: CASSDRPSTLDEAFF. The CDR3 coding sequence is TGTGCCAGCAGTGATAGGCCCTCTACACTGGATGAAGCTTTCTTT.

CDR3 residues: CASRAESSYEQYF. CDR3 DNA sequence: TGTGCCAGCAGGGCAGAAAGCTCCTACGAGCAGTACTTC. The V and J genes are TRBV6-1 and TRBJ2-7; D call uncertain. Between the trimmed V and J ends, which lost 6 bases and 0 bases, there was a span of 9 bases. The CDR3 extends over 13 amino acids. Germline CDR1 reads MNHNS; CDR2 reads SASEGT.

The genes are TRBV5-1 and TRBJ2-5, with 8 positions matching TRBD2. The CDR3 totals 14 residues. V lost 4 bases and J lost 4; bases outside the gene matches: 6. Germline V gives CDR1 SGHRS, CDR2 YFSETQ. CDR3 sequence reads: CASSPGLDGETQYF. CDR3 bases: TGCGCCAGCAGCCCGGGACTAGACGGAGAGACCCAGTACTTC.

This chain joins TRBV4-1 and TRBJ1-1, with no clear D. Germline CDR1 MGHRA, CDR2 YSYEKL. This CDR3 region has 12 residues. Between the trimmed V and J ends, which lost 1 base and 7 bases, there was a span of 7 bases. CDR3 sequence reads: CASSQAGFEAFF. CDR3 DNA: TGCGCCAGCAGCCAAGCAGGTTTTGAAGCTTTCTTT.

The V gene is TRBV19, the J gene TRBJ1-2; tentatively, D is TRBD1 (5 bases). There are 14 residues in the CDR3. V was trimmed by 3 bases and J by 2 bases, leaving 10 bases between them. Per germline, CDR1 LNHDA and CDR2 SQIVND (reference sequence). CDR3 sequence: CASSISRDNYGYTF. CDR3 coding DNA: TGTGCCAGTAGTATTAGCAGGGACAACTATGGCTACACCTTC. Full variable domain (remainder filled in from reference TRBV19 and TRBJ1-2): DGGITQSPKYLFRKEGQNVTLSCEQNLNHDAMYWYRQDPGQGLRLIYYSQIVNDFQKGDIAEGYSVSREKKESFPLTVTSAQKNPTAFYLCASSISRDNYGYTFGSGTRLTVV.

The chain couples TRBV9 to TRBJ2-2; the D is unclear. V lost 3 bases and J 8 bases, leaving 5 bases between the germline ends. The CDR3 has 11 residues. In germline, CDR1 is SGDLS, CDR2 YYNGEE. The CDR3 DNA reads TGTGCCAGCAGCGCAATAGGGGAGCTGTTTTTT. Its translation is CASSAIGELFF.

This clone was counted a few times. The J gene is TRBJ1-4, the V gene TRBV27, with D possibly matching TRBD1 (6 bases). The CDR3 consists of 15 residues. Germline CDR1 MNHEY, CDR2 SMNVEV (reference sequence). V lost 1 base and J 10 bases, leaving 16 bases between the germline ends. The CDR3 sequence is CASSLFVGTSGKLFF. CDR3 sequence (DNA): TGTGCCAGCAGTTTATTCGTCGGGACATCTGGAAAACTGTTTTTT.

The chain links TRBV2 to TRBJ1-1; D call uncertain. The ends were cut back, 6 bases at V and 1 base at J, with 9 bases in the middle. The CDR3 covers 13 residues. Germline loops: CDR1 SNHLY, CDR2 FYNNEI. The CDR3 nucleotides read TGTGCCAGCAGGGCCCCAGAGAACACTGAAGCTTTCTTT. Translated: CASRAPENTEAFF.

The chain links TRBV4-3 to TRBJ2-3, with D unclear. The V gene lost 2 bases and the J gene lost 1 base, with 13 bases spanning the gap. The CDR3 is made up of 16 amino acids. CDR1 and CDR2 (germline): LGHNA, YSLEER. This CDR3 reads CASSQRWLGGTDTQYF. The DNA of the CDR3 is TGCGCCAGCAGCCAAAGGTGGCTAGGCGGCACAGATACGCAGTATTTT.

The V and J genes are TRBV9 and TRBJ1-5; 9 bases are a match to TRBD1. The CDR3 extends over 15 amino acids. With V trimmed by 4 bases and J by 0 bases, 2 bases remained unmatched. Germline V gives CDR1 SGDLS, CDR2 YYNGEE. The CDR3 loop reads CASSRTGDSNQPQHF. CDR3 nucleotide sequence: TGTGCCAGCAGCCGGACAGGGGATAGCAATCAGCCCCAGCATTTT.

In DNA form, the CDR3 reads TGTGCCAGCAGTTACTCTAAAGGGGGCGATGAAAAACTGTTTTTT. Protein product: CASSYSKGGDEKLFF. The genes are TRBV6-5 and TRBJ1-4, with TRBD1 matching 7 bases. The CDR3 is 15 residues long. Germline trimming cut 0 bases from V and 6 bases from J; bases unmatched to any gene: 4. In germline, CDR1 is MNHEY, CDR2 SVGAGI.

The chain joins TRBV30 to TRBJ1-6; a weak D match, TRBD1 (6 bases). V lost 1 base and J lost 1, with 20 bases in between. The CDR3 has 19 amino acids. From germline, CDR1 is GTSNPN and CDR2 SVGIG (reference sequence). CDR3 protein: CAWSGGTSLYGSYNSPLHF. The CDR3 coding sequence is TGTGCCTGGAGTGGAGGGACATCCCTTTATGGGTCCTATAATTCACCCCTCCACTTT. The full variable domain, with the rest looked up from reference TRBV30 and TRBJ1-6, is SQTIHQWPATLVQPVGSPLSLECTVEGTSNPNLYWYRQAAGRGLQLLFYSVGIGQISSEVPQNLSASRPQDRQFILSSKKLLLSDSGFYLCAWSGGTSLYGSYNSPLHFGNGTRLTVT.

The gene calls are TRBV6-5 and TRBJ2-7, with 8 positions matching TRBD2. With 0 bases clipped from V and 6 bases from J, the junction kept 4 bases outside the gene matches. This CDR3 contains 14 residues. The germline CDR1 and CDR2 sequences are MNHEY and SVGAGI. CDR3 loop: CASSYSGTRGEQYF. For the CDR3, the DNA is TGTGCCAGCAGTTACTCCGGGACTAGGGGCGAGCAGTACTTC.

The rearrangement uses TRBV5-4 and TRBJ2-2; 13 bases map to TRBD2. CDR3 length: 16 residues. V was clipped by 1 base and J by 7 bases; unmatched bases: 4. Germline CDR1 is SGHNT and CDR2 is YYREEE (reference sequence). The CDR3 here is CASSLKTSGGDGELFF. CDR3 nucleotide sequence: TGTGCCAGCAGCTTGAAAACTAGCGGGGGGGACGGGGAGCTGTTTTTT.

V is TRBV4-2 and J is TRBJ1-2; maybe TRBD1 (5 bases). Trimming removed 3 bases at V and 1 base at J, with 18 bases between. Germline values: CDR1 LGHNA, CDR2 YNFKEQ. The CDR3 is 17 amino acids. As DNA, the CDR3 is TGTGCCAGCAGCCAGTCAACCGGGACGGACCATAACTATGGCTACACCTTC. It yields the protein CASSQSTGTDHNYGYTF.